The 18 T cell receptor beta chains reported below all come from one sample, sequenced in a study of blood T cell repertoires in COVID-19. Sequencing was performed with immunoSEQ multiplex PCR; in TCRdb, only in-frame clones are kept and a portion is missing. The table has some 33,000 clones, about 88% seen once. Sequencing was performed on peripheral blood. The receptors were sampled from a human donor in a cohort sampled during active COVID-19.

The V and J genes are TRBV28 and TRBJ2-1; 9 nucleotides match TRBD2. Trimming at V came to 6 bases and at J to 4 bases, leaving 13 bases not matched to a gene. Germline V gives CDR1 MDHEN, CDR2 SYDVKM. This CDR3 is built from 17 residues. CDR3 DNA: TGTGCCAGCAGCCAAAGCGTCCTAGCGGGGAGGTACAATGAGCAGTTCTTC. Its translation: CASSQSVLAGRYNEQFF.

This rearrangement joins TRBV19 to TRBJ1-1; D gene ambiguous. Germline-derived CDR1 and CDR2 are LNHDA and SQIVND (reference sequence). This CDR3 region has 14 residues. Trimming removed 7 bases at V and 3 bases at J, with 15 bases between. CDR3 region: CASTRDPEDTEAFF. The CDR3 DNA is TGTGCCAGTACTCGGGATCCAGAGGACACTGAAGCTTTCTTT.

The chain has TRBV7-9 and TRBJ1-3; D gene uncertain. The germline V gene has CDR1 SEHNR and CDR2 FQNEAQ (reference sequence). The CDR3 has 14 amino acids. The V end was cut by 1 base, the J end by 2 bases, with 6 bases between. CDR3 protein: CASSLVSAGNTIYF. CDR3 sequence (DNA): TGTGCCAGCAGCTTAGTATCGGCTGGAAACACCATATATTTT.

The chain has TRBV5-1 and TRBJ2-7; 7 nucleotides line up with TRBD1. CDR1 SGHRS and CDR2 YFSETQ come from the germline V gene. The CDR3 is 16 residues long. The V gene end was trimmed by 0 bases and the J gene end by 3 bases; junction bases not matched to a gene: 9. The CDR3 sequence is CASSLAVDRVLYEQYF. The CDR3 coding sequence is TGCGCCAGCAGCTTGGCCGTCGACAGGGTCCTCTACGAGCAGTACTTC.

The chain recombines TRBV20-1 with TRBJ1-2, with a weak D call TRBD1 (5 bases). Trimming removed 7 bases from V and 8 bases from J, with 11 bases in between. CDR1 is DFQATT, CDR2 SNEGSKA, per germline (reference sequence). CDR3 length: 10 residues. The CDR3 spells CSGARAGYTF. As DNA, the CDR3 is TGCAGTGGGGCCAGGGCGGGCTACACCTTC.

The chain uses TRBV4-1 and TRBJ2-3; 10 positions agree with TRBD2. Trimming removed 0 bases from V and 7 bases from J; junction bases left unmatched: 4. Germline V gene data show CDR1 as MGHRA and CDR2 as YSYEKL. The CDR3 has 15 amino acids. Here the CDR3 DNA reads TGCGCCAGCAGCCAAGATCTAGCGGGGGCCTATACGCAGTATTTT. Amino acid sequence: CASSQDLAGAYTQYF.

The chain combines TRBV5-5 with TRBJ2-5; D not resolved. Per the germline V gene, CDR1 is SGHKS and CDR2 is YYEKEE (reference sequence). The germline V and J ends were trimmed by 2 bases and 0 bases, with 5 bases remaining between them. The CDR3 has 13 amino acids. The CDR3 here is CASSFVYQETQYF. The CDR3 bases are TGTGCCAGCAGCTTCGTATACCAAGAGACCCAGTACTTC.

This clone was detected a few times. This chain joins TRBV4-2 and TRBJ2-5; 10 nucleotides match TRBD2. The CDR3 totals 20 residues. Trimming cost V 4 bases and J 3 bases; bases outside gene matches: 20. Germline CDR1 is LGHNA and CDR2 is YNFKEQ. The CDR3 protein is CASSLYSLAGAASGEETQYF. In DNA, the CDR3 is TGTGCCAGCAGCCTCTACTCCCTAGCGGGGGCCGCGAGCGGGGAAGAGACCCAGTACTTC.

This sequence joins TRBV24-1 and TRBJ2-3; maybe TRBD1 (5 bases). There are 14 residues in the CDR3. The ends were cut back, 4 bases at V and 3 bases at J, with 10 bases in the middle. Germline CDR1 KGHDR, CDR2 SFDVKD. CDR3 coding DNA: TGTGCCACCAGTGACGCAGGGAAGACAGATACGCAGTATTTT. Amino acids: CATSDAGKTDTQYF.

This sequence joins TRBV3-1 (or the pseudogene TRBV3-2) and TRBJ2-3; 11 nucleotides align to TRBD2. Germline loops: CDR1 LGHDT, CDR2 YNNKEL (reference sequence). Trimming cost V 4 bases and J 9 bases; bases outside gene matches: 6. The CDR3 length is 14 residues. The CDR3 loop is CASSPGLAGQTQYF. In nucleotides, the CDR3 is TGTGCCAGCAGCCCCGGACTAGCGGGCCAAACGCAGTATTTT.

The chain is built from TRBV2 and TRBJ1-3; D ambiguous. Trimming shortened V by 7 bases and J by 0 bases, and 4 bases separated the two germline ends. The CDR3 consists of 12 residues. Germline V gene sequence: CDR1 SNHLY, CDR2 FYNNEI. In nucleotides, the CDR3 is TGTGCCAGCACAGTCTCTGGAAACACCATATATTTT. Translating gives CASTVSGNTIYF.

The gene calls are TRBV2 and TRBJ1-4, with 7 bases that match TRBD1. Germline V gene data show CDR1 as SNHLY and CDR2 as FYNNEI. This CDR3 spans 14 amino acids. The trim removed 3 bases at V and 4 bases at J, leaving 2 bases unmatched. CDR3 bases: TGTGCCAGCAGTGAGGGACAGCTTAATGAAAAACTGTTTTTT. Residues: CASSEGQLNEKLFF. The whole variable domain, remainder taken from reference TRBV2 and TRBJ1-4, is EPEVTQTPSHQVTQMGQEVILRCVPISNHLYFYWYRQILGQKVEFLVSFYNNEISEKSEIFDDQFSVERPDGSNFTLKIRSTKLEDSAMYFCASSEGQLNEKLFFGSGTQLSVL.

This sequence joins TRBV18 and TRBJ1-4, with TRBD1 identical over 8 bases. CDR1 is KGHSH, CDR2 LQKENI, per germline. V dropped 6 bases and J dropped 7; count of bases not matched to a gene: 10. This CDR3 has 15 amino acids. CDR3 nucleotide sequence: TGTGCCAGCTCCCCCGGCAGGGGGCTGGTTGAAAAACTGTTTTTT. Translation gives CASSPGRGLVEKLFF.

The chain joins TRBV5-1 to TRBJ2-7; D is perhaps TRBD2 (5 bases). Trimming pared 2 bases from V and 0 bases from J, leaving 12 bases between. This CDR3 is 15 amino acids long. Germline V gives CDR1 SGHRS, CDR2 YFSETQ. The CDR3 coding sequence is TGCGCCAGCAGCTTACTAGAATCCAGCTCCTACGAGCAGTACTTC. It encodes CASSLLESSSYEQYF.

The V call is TRBV27, the J call TRBJ1-1; D is perhaps TRBD1 (5 bases). CDR1 MNHEY and CDR2 SMNVEV come from the germline V gene (reference sequence). This CDR3 is 14 amino acids long. The ends were cut back, 11 bases at V and 0 bases at J, with 16 bases in the middle. The CDR3 sequence: CASRAGRVNTEAFF. The CDR3 region has the DNA TGTGCCTCCCGGGCCGGCAGGGTGAACACTGAAGCTTTCTTT.

This clone has only a few counts. The chain combines TRBV5-6 with TRBJ2-3; tentative D call: TRBD2 (6 bases). Deletions cut 0 bases from V and 0 bases from J, with 17 bases between. Germline V CDR1 and CDR2: SGHDT, YYEEEE. The length of the CDR3 is 18 residues. CDR3 amino acids: CASSLAKVRGSSTDTQYF. The DNA of the CDR3 is TGTGCCAGCAGCTTGGCCAAAGTTCGGGGGTCTAGCACAGATACGCAGTATTTT.

The chain has TRBV11-3 and TRBJ1-6, with 8 bases identical to TRBD1. The germline V gene encodes CDR1 SGHNT and CDR2 YENEEA. Trimming removed 10 bases from V and 7 bases from J; junction bases left unmatched: 6. The CDR3 runs to 13 residues. The CDR3 loop is CATTRQGNSPLHF. The CDR3 DNA reads TGTGCCACAACTAGACAGGGGAATTCACCCCTCCACTTT.

This clone was detected only once. The CDR3 here is CASSIRQVGNTIYF. The CDR3 nucleotides read TGTGCCAGCAGCATAAGACAGGTTGGAAACACCATATATTTT. This rearrangement joins TRBV21-1 to TRBJ1-3; no DNA check was done on the table's D call, TRBD1. TRBV21-1 is a recognized pseudogene. CDR3 length: 14 residues.